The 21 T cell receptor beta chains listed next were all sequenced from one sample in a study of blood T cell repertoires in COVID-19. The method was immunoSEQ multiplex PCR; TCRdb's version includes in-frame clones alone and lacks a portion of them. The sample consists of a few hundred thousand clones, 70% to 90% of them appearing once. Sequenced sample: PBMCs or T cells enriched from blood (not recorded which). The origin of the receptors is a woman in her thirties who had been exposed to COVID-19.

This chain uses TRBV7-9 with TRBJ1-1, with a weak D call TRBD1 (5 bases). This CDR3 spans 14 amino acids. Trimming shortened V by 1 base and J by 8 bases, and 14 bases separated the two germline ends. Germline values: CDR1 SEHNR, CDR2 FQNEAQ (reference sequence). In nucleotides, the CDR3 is TGTGCCAGCAGCTTAGTTTGGGGGGAAGAAGAAGCTTTCTTT. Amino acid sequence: CASSLVWGEEEAFF.

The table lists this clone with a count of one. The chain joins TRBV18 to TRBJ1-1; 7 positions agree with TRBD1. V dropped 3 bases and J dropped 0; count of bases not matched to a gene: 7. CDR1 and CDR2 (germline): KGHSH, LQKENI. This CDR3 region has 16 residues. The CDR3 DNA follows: TGTGCCAGCTCACCGGGACAGATAAGGATGAACACTGAAGCTTTCTTT. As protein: CASSPGQIRMNTEAFF. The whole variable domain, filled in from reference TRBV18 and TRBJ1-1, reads NAGVMQNPRHLVRRRGQEARLRCSPMKGHSHVYWYRQLPEEGLKFMVYLQKENIIDESGMPKERFSAEFPKEGPSILRIQQVVRGDSAAYFCASSPGQIRMNTEAFFGQGTRLTVV.

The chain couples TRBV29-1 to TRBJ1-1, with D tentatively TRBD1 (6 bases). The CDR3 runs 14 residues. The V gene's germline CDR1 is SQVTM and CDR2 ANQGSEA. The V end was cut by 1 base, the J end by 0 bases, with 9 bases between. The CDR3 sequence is CSVEVQGLNTEAFF. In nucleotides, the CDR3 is TGCAGCGTTGAAGTCCAGGGGCTGAACACTGAAGCTTTCTTT.

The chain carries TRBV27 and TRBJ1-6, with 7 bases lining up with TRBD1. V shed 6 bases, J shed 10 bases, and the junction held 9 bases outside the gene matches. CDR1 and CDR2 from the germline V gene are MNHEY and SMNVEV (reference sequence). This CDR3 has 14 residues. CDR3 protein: CASSLGGVRSPLHF. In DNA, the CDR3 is TGTGCCAGCAGCTTAGGGGGCGTGAGATCACCCCTCCACTTT.

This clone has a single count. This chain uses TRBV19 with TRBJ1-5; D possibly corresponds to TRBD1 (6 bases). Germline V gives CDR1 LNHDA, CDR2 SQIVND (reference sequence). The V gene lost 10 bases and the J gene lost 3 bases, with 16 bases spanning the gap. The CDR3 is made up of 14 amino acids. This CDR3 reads CATQGLADNQPQHF. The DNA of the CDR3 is TGTGCCACCCAGGGGCTGGCGGACAATCAGCCCCAGCATTTT. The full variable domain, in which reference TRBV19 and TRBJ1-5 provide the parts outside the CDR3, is DGGITQSPKYLFRKEGQNVTLSCEQNLNHDAMYWYRQDPGQGLRLIYYSQIVNDFQKGDIAEGYSVSREKKESFPLTVTSAQKNPTAFYLCATQGLADNQPQHFGDGTRLSIL.

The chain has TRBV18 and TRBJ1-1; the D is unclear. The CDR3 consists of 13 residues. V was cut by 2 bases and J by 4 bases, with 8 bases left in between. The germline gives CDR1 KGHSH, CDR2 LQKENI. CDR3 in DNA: TGTGCCAGCTCACCAGCGGGAGGCACTGAAGCTTTCTTT. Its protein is CASSPAGGTEAFF.

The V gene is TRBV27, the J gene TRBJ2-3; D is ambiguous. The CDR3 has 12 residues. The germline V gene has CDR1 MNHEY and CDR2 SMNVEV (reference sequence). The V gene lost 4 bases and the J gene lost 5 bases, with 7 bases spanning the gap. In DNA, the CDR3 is TGTGCCAGCAGTTATCTCGGAGATACGCAGTATTTT. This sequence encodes CASSYLGDTQYF.

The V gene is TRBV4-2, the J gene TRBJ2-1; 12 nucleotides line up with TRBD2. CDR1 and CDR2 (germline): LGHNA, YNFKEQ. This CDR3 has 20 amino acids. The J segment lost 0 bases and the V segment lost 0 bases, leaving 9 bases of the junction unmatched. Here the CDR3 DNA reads TGTGCCAGCAGCCAAGATTCGACTAGCGGGGGAACCTACTCCTACAATGAGCAGTTCTTC. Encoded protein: CASSQDSTSGGTYSYNEQFF.

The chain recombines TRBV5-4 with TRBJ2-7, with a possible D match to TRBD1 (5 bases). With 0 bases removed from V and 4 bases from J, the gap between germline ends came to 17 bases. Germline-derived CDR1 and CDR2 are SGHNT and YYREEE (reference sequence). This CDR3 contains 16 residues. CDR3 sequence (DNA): TGTGCCAGCAGCTTGGACGCAAATCAGGGATGGTACGAGCAGTACTTC. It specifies CASSLDANQGWYEQYF.

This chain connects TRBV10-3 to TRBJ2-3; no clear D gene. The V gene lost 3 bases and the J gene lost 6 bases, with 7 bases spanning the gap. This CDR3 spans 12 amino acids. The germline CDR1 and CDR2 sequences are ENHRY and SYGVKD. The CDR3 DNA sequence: TGTGCCATCAGTGAACACGGGGATACGCAGTATTTT. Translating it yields CAISEHGDTQYF.

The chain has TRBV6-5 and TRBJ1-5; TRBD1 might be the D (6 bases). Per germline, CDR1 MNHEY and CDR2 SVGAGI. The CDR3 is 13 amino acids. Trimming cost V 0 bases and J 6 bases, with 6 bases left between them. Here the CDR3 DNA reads TGTGCCAGCAGTTACTCCAGGGGTCAGCCCCAGCATTTT. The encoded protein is CASSYSRGQPQHF.

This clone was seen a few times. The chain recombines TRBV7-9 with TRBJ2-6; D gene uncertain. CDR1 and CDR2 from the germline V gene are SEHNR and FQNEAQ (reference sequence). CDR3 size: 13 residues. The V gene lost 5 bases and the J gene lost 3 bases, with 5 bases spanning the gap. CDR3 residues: CASSPGGANVLTF. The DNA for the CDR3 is TGTGCCAGCAGCCCCGGTGGGGCCAACGTCCTGACTTTC.

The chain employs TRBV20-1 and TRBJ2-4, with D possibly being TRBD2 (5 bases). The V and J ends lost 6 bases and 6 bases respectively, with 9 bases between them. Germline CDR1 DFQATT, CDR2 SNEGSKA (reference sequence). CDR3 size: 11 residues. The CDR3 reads CSALEGNIQYF. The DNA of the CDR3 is TGCAGTGCCTTAGAGGGAAACATTCAGTACTTC.

The CDR3 region has the DNA TGTGCCAGCAGTGATTCAGGGTATAGCAATCAGCCCCAGCATTTT. Amino acids: CASSDSGYSNQPQHF. The chain joins TRBV2 to TRBJ1-5; weak D call: TRBD1 (5 bases). The CDR3 extends over 15 amino acids. The germline V gene encodes CDR1 SNHLY and CDR2 FYNNEI. With 3 bases removed from V and 0 bases from J, the gap between germline ends came to 9 bases.

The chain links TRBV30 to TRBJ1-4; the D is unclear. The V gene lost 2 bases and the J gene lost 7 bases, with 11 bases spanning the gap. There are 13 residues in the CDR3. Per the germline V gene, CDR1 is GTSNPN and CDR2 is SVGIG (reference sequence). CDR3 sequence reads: CAWSWSGSEKLFF. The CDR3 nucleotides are TGTGCCTGGAGTTGGTCAGGTTCTGAAAAACTGTTTTTT.

In DNA form, the CDR3 reads TGCGCCAGCAGTGGGTCAGGTGATTCTAGTGAGCAGTTCTTC. Protein product: CASSGSGDSSEQFF. This chain uses TRBV10-1 with TRBJ2-1; D remains unclear. The germline CDR1 and CDR2 sequences are WNHNN and SYGVQD (reference sequence). The CDR3 extends over 14 amino acids. The V end lost 4 bases, the J end lost 9 bases, and 16 bases lay between the germline ends.

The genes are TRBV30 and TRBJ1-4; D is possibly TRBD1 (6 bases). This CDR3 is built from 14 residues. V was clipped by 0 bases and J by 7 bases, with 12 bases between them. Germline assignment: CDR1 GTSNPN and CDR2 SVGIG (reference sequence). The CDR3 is CAWSVRGGTEKLFF. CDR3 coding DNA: TGTGCCTGGAGTGTACGAGGGGGAACTGAAAAACTGTTTTTT.

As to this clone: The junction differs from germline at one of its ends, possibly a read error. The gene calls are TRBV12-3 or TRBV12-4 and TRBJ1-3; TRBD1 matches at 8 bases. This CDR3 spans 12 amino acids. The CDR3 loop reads CASSLRDRHLDF. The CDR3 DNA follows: TGTGCCAGCAGTCTCCGGGACAGGCATCTTGATTTT.

CDR3 in DNA: TGTGCCACCGAAGACAGGGGGCAAAGAAACTATGGCTACACCTTC. As protein: CATEDRGQRNYGYTF. The rearrangement links TRBV6-5 to TRBJ1-2, with 10 bases identical to TRBD1. Germline CDR1 and CDR2: MNHEY and SVGAGI. The J segment lost 2 bases and the V segment lost 10 bases, leaving 10 bases of the junction unmatched. The CDR3 is made up of 15 amino acids.

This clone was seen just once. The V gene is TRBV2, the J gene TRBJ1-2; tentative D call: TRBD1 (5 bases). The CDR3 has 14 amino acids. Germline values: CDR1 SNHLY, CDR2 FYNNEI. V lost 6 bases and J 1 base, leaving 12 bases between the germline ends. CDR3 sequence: CASRQGWDNYGYTF. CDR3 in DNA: TGTGCCAGCAGGCAGGGATGGGATAACTATGGCTACACCTTC.

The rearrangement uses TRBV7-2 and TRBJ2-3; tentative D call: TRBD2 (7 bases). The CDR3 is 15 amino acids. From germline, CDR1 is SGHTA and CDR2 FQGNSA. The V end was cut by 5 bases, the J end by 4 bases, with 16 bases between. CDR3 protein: CASSPGGPGPDTQYF. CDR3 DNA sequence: TGTGCCAGCAGCCCCGGGGGGCCGGGCCCAGATACGCAGTATTTT.